This entry is about one T cell receptor (beta chain). Original processing notes: Nucleated cell counts were estimated from reference gene primer amplification. TCRdb's table, derived via immunoSEQ multiplex PCR, lists solely in-frame clones and lacks some. The V and J calls and the clone size are those of that table, but D and trimming were determined from the DNA. The table has roughly 230,000 clones, roughly four fifths seen once. V gave up 2 bases and J gave up 0 bases; unmatched junction bases: 3. The CDR3 covers 16 residues. Germline V gives CDR1 SGHKS, CDR2 YYEKEE (reference sequence). The data originate from a study of blood T cell repertoires in COVID-19. Study summary: COVID-19 samples from acute and convalescent phases originated in the United States, Italy and Spain. Sample material is recorded as cDNA or gDNA derived from T cells, B-cell-depleted T cells, or PBMCs.

This clonotype was obtained from a man aged 50 to 59 with acute or convalescent COVID-19. The chain employs TRBV5-5 and TRBJ2-4; 9 positions agree with TRBD1. Sequences were obtained from peripheral blood. The CDR3 region has the DNA TGTGCCAGCAGCTTAGGACAGGGGATAGCCAAAAACATTCAGTACTTC. Amino acid sequence: CASSLGQGIAKNIQYF.